A selection of T cell receptor beta chains follows, all from one sample in a study of blood T cell repertoires in COVID-19. Clones were read by immunoSEQ multiplex PCR, and TCRdb kept only the in-frame ones, dropping some. The sample consists of roughly 330,000 clones, 80% to 90% of them appearing once. Sequences were obtained from PBMCs or T cells enriched from blood (not recorded which). These receptors were obtained from a man aged 30-40 years who had recovered from COVID-19. CDR3s include the opening cysteine and the closing phenylalanine or tryptophan. D genes are given only for firm matches. Where a row states a size, it is once, few, many or the class of an expanded clone; other rows omit it.

V	J	D	size	DNA	CDR3
TRBV6-1	TRBJ2-2	NA	NA	TGTGCCAGCAGTGATAGGAACACCGGGGAGCTGTTTTTT	CASSDRNTGELFF
TRBV5-5	TRBJ1-5	TRBD1	NA	TGTGCCAGCAGCCCGAGGGGACAGACTTCAAATCAGCCCCAGCATTTT	CASSPRGQTSNQPQHF
TRBV7-9	TRBJ1-4	NA	NA	TGTGCCAGCAGCTTAGGGTGGAGTGGATCAGACGCAACTAATGAAAAACTGTTTTTT	CASSLGWSGSDATNEKLFF
TRBV9	TRBJ1-3	NA	NA	TGTGCCAGCAGCGTAAGGGGCCGCGAGGAGGGAAACACCATATATTTT	CASSVRGREEGNTIYF
TRBV27	TRBJ1-1	NA	NA	TGTGCCAGCAGTTTAAGGGACACGAACACTGAAGCTTTCTTT	CASSLRDTNTEAFF
TRBV10-3	TRBJ1-1	NA	NA	TGTGCCATCAGTGAGTGGGGAGGGAGCGTCACTGAAGCTTTCTTT	CAISEWGGSVTEAFF
TRBV29-1	TRBJ1-1	NA	once	TGCAGCGTTGCACACAGGGCTACTGAAGCTTTCTTT	CSVAHRATEAFF
TRBV5-1	TRBJ2-3	NA	NA	TGCGCCAGCAGTTCAGACAGTCTTAGCACAGATACGCAGTATTTT	CASSSDSLSTDTQYF
TRBV5-1	TRBJ1-4	NA	once	TGCGCCAGCAGCCCACACCCAACGGACTTTAATGAAAAACTGTTTTTT	CASSPHPTDFNEKLFF
TRBV4-2	TRBJ1-2	TRBD1	NA	TGTGCCAGCAGCCGACAGGGAACAGGACCCCGGATCTATGGCTACACCTTC	CASSRQGTGPRIYGYTF
TRBV28	TRBJ1-5	NA	once	TGTGCCAGCAGTTTGACCTCGCGGGGCCCGGGGCCCCAGCATTTT	CASSLTSRGPGPQHF
TRBV21-1	TRBJ1-1	NA	NA	TGTGCCAGCAGCAAAGGCCGAGGGGAGGAGGAGAACACTGAAGCTTTCTTT	CASSKGRGEEENTEAFF
TRBV30	TRBJ2-5	TRBD2	NA	TGTGCCTGGAGTGTAAGGCTACTAGCGGGGGCAGAGACCCAGTACTTC	CAWSVRLLAGAETQYF
TRBV9	TRBJ1-1	NA	NA	TGTGCCAGCAGCCCCATCGGGGGGCGAGAAGCTTTCTTT	CASSPIGGREAFF
TRBV3-1/TRBV3-2	TRBJ2-1	NA	NA	TGTGCCAGCAGCCAAGGGCATGAGCAGTTCTTC	CASSQGHEQFF
TRBV7-2	TRBJ1-4	TRBD1	NA	TGTGCCAGCAGCTCACGCCGGGACAGGGGTTATGAAAAACTGTTTTTT	CASSSRRDRGYEKLFF
TRBV4-1	TRBJ1-5	TRBD1	once	TGCGCCAGCAGCCAATGGACAGGCGATCAGCCCCAGCATTTT	CASSQWTGDQPQHF
TRBV4-1	TRBJ2-2	TRBD1	NA	TGCGCCAGCAGCCACCCGGACAGGGGGCACACCGGGGAGCTGTTTTTT	CASSHPDRGHTGELFF
TRBV10-1	TRBJ2-7	TRBD2	NA	TGCGCCAGCAGTGACGGACTAGCATGGTACGAGCAGTACTTC	CASSDGLAWYEQYF
TRBV18	TRBJ1-1	TRBD1	NA	TGTGCCAGCTCATCGACGGGACAGGGCTCAACTGAAGCTTTCTTT	CASSSTGQGSTEAFF
TRBV13	TRBJ2-1	TRBD2	NA	TGTGCCAGCAGCTTTAGTAGCGGGACCGATCAGTTCTTC	CASSFSSGTDQFF
TRBV5-8	TRBJ2-3	TRBD2	NA	TGTGCCAGCAGCTTGGGCTTACTAGCGTATCACACAGATACGCAGTATTTT	CASSLGLLAYHTDTQYF
TRBV3-1/TRBV3-2	TRBJ1-6	NA	few	TGTGCCAGCAGCCCCCAACAGGGATCACCCCTCCACTTT	CASSPQQGSPLHF
TRBV5-5	TRBJ2-5	NA	NA	TGTGCCAGCCTAAGCGGGTCGGGGGGCCGCCTTAAAGTACAAGAGACCCAGTACTTC	CASLSGSGGRLKVQETQYF
TRBV3-1/TRBV3-2	TRBJ2-3	NA	NA	TGTGCCAGCAGCCCGCGAGGGTCCACAGATACGCAGTATTTT	CASSPRGSTDTQYF